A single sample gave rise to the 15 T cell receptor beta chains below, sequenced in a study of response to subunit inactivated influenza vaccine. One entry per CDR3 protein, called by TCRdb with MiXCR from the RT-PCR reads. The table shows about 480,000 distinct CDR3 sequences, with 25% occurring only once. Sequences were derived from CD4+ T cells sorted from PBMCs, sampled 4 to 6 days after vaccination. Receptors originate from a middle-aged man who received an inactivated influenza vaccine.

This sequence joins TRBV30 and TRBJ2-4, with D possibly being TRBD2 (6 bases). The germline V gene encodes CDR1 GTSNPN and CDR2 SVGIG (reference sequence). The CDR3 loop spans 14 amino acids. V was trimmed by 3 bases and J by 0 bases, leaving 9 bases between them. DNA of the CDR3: TGTGCCTGGAGCGGGACTTTAGCCAAAAACATTCAGTACTTC. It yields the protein CAWSGTLAKNIQYF.

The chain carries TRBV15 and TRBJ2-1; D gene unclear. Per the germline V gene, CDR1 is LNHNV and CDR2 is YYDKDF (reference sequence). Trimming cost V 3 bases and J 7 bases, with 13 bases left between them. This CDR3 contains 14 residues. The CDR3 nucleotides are TGTGCCACCAGCAGTTCGAAAAAAGAAAATGAGCAGTTCTTC. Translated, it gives CATSSSKKENEQFF.

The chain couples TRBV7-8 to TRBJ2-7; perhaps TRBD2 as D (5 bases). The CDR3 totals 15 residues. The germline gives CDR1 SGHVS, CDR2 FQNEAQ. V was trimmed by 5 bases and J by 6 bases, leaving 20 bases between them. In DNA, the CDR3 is TGTGCCAGCAGCCAACCGACCATACTAGTTCCCGAGCAGTACTTC. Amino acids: CASSQPTILVPEQYF.

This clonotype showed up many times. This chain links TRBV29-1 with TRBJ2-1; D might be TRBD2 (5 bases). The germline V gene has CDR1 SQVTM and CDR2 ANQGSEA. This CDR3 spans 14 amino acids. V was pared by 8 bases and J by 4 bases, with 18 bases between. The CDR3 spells CSLAGRSFYNEQFF. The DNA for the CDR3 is TGCAGCCTCGCGGGCAGGAGCTTTTACAATGAGCAGTTCTTC.

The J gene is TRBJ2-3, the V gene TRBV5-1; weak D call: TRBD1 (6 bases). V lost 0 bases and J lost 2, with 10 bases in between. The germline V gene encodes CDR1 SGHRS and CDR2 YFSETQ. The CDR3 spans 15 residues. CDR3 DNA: TGCGCCAGCAGCTTGGCCAGGGGATACACAGATACGCAGTATTTT. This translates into CASSLARGYTDTQYF. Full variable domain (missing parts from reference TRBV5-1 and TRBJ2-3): KAGVTQTPRYLIKTRGQQVTLSCSPISGHRSVSWYQQTPGQGLQFLFEYFSETQRNKGNFPGRFSGRQFSNSRSEMNVSTLELGDSALYLCASSLARGYTDTQYFGPGTRLTVL.

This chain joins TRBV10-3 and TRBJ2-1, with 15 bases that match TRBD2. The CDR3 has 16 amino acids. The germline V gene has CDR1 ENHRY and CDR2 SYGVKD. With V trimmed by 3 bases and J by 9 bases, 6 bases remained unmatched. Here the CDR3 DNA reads TGTGCCATCAGTGATTGGACTAGCGGGAGGGTAGGTGAGCAGTTCTTC. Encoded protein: CAISDWTSGRVGEQFF.

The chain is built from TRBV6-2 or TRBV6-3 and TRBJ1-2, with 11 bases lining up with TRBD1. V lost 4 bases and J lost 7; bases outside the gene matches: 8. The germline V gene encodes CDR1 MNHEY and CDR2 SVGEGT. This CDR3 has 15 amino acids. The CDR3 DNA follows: TGTGCCAGCAGTTCGCCGGGACAGGGGGATTCTGGCTACACCTTC. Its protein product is CASSSPGQGDSGYTF.

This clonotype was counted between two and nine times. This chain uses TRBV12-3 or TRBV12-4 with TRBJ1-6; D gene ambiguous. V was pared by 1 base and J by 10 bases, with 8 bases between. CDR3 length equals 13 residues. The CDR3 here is CASSLGDTSPLHF. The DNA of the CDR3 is TGTGCCAGCAGTTTAGGAGACACCTCACCCCTCCACTTT.

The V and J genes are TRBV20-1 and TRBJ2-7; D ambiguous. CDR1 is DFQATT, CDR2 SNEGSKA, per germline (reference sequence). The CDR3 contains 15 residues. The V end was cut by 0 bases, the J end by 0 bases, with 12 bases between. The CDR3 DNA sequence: TGCAGTGCTAGAGATAACCGGGTAAACTCCTACGAGCAGTACTTC. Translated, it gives CSARDNRVNSYEQYF.

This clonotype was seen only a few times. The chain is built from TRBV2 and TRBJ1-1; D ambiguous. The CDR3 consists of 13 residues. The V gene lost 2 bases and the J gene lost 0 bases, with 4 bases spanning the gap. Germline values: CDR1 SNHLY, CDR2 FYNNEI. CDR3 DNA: TGTGCCAGCAGTGAAACCATGAACACTGAAGCTTTCTTT. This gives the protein CASSETMNTEAFF.

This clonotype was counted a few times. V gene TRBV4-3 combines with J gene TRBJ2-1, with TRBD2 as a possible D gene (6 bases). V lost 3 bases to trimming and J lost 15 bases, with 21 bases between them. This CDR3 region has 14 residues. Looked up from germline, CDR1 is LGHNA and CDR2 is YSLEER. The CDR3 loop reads CASSHRTRDGGRFF. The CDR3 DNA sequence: TGCGCCAGCAGCCACCGGACCCGGGACGGAGGGCGGTTCTTC.

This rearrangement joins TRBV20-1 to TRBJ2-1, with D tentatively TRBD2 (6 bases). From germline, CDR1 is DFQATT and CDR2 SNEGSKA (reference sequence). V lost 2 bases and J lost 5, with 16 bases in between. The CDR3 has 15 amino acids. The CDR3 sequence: CSARPGLSANNEQFF. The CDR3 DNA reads TGCAGTGCTAGACCGGGACTTAGCGCAAACAATGAGCAGTTCTTC.

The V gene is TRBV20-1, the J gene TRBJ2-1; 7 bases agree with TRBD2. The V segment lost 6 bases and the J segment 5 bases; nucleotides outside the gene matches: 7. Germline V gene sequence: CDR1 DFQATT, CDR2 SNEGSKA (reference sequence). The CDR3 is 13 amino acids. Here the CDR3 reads CSAGGSANNEQFF. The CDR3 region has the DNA TGCAGTGCCGGGGGGAGCGCCAACAATGAGCAGTTCTTC.

CDR3 sequence (DNA): TGCAGTGTCCAATCGCCGGCGGACGCTAATGAAAAACTGTTTTTT. This translates into CSVQSPADANEKLFF. The rearrangement joins TRBV20-1 to TRBJ1-4; D call uncertain. V lost 7 bases, J lost 3 bases, and 18 bases lay in between. Germline lookup yields CDR1 DFQATT and CDR2 SNEGSKA (reference sequence). The CDR3 spans 15 residues.

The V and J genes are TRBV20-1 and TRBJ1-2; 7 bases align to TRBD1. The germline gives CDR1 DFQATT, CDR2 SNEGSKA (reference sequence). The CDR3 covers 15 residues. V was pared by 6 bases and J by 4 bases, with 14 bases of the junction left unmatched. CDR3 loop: CSASVQTGSVYGYTF. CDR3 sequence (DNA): TGCAGTGCCTCGGTACAGACAGGGAGTGTCTATGGCTACACCTTC.